The source of this T cell receptor beta chain is a study of cytomegalovirus exposure and HLA in healthy donors. Findings and limits, study-wide: Versus the roughly 670-donor mean, an Asian-associated ancestry cluster reportedly showed fewer N-insertions in a later analysis. An analysis done earlier found most TCR beta V segments productive about 87% or about 30% of the time. Presence/absence analyses treated sequencing depth as roughly uniform across donors. A few chains tied to CMV proved CMV antigen-specific in vitro.

With respect to this clone: The antigen is unknown.

The PCR had 60 Vbeta and 13 Jbeta primers. Repertoires were generated with immunoSEQ multiplex PCR, while TCRdb's copy carries only in-frame clones and drops some. The table lists about 170,000 clones, 70% to 85% of them singletons. Germline values: CDR1 SGHTA, CDR2 FQGNSA. This CDR3 region has 16 residues. Trimming cost V 4 bases and J 0 bases, with 12 bases left between them. The TCR was taken from a human donor in good health. The material sequenced was PBMCs. V gene TRBV7-2 combines with J gene TRBJ1-4; D may be TRBD1 (6 bases). This CDR3 reads CASSWAGGTTNEKLFF. The CDR3 nucleotides read TGTGCCAGCAGCTGGGCGGGGGGCACAACTAATGAAAAACTGTTTTTT.